The 8 T cell receptor beta chains listed next were all sequenced from one sample in a study of CD8+CD57+ T cells in acquired aplastic anemia. Genomic DNA, serving as template, underwent TCR beta VDJ and CDR3 profiling. TCRdb re-called the reads through MiXCR, storing one row per CDR3 protein. The sample records 200,000 or so distinct CDR3 sequences, around 50% being singletons. All sequencing subjects had displayed CD8+CD57+ cell expansion on flow cytometry. The sequencing input was sorted CD4+, CD8+, or CD8+CD57+ T cells (not recorded which) from PBMCs. These receptors came from a human donor with aplastic anemia.

There are many counts of this clonotype. J is TRBJ2-1 and V is TRBV9; tentative D call: TRBD1 (5 bases). CDR1 and CDR2 from the germline V gene are SGDLS and YYNGEE. The CDR3 is 13 residues long. Trimming shortened V by 2 bases and J by 4 bases, and 7 bases separated the two germline ends. CDR3 DNA: TGTGCCAGCAGCGTTGACAGTTACAATGAGCAGTTCTTC. As protein: CASSVDSYNEQFF.

This clonotype has ten or more counts. J is TRBJ2-2 and V is TRBV5-8; no firm D call. From germline, CDR1 is SGHTS and CDR2 YDEGEE. The CDR3 spans 13 residues. V lost 1 base and J lost 8, with 9 bases in between. CDR3 amino acids: CASSLTIQGELFF. The CDR3 nucleotides are TGTGCCAGCAGCTTGACGATACAGGGGGAGCTGTTTTTT.

The chain recombines TRBV5-1 with TRBJ1-1; perhaps TRBD1 as D (5 bases). Germline V gene sequence: CDR1 SGHRS, CDR2 YFSETQ. The germline V and J ends were trimmed by 4 bases and 0 bases, with 7 bases remaining between them. This CDR3 has 13 amino acids. CDR3 coding DNA: TGCGCCAGCAGCATAGGGGTGAACACTGAAGCTTTCTTT. Amino acids: CASSIGVNTEAFF.

The table lists this clonotype with a count of one. The chain uses TRBV5-4 and TRBJ1-2; a weak D match, TRBD1 (6 bases). This CDR3 contains 13 residues. Trimming removed 0 bases from V and 6 bases from J, with 9 bases in between. Germline lookup yields CDR1 SGHNT and CDR2 YYREEE (reference sequence). In DNA form, the CDR3 reads TGTGCCAGCAGCTTGGCCGCAGGGGATGGCTACACCTTC. The encoded protein is CASSLAAGDGYTF.

The sample holds many counts of this clonotype. The CDR3 protein is CASSLVTGGTGELFF. The CDR3 DNA is TGTGCCAGCAGTTTAGTCACAGGGGGAACCGGGGAGCTGTTTTTT. This rearrangement joins TRBV12-3 or TRBV12-4 to TRBJ2-2; 8 positions match TRBD1. The V segment lost 1 base and the J segment 5 bases; nucleotides outside the gene matches: 3. This CDR3 comprises 15 residues.

This clonotype was picked up many times. The gene calls are TRBV2 and TRBJ1-5, with D possibly being TRBD1 (5 bases). V was pared by 6 bases and J by 5 bases, with 14 bases between. The CDR3 has 14 residues. Germline CDR1 reads SNHLY; CDR2 reads FYNNEI. The CDR3 DNA reads as TGTGCCAGCAGCAAAGGGTTAGGGGATCAGCCCCAGCATTTT. Amino acid sequence: CASSKGLGDQPQHF.

The genes are TRBV25-1 and TRBJ1-6, with a possible D match to TRBD1 (5 bases). Per germline, CDR1 MGHDK and CDR2 SYGVNS. The CDR3 totals 14 residues. With 8 bases removed from V and 7 bases from J, the gap between germline ends came to 15 bases. CDR3 DNA: TGTGCCAGCTCTCACACAGCAGGGAATTCACCCCTCCACTTT. Its translation: CASSHTAGNSPLHF.

This clonotype was found a few times. A junction boundary mismatches the germline segment, possibly from a read error. The rearrangement uses TRBV12-3 or TRBV12-4 and TRBJ2-5, with D uncertain. There are 13 residues in the CDR3. DNA of the CDR3: TGTACCAGCTCCGGGCCCGGGCAGGAGACCCAGTACTTC. This encodes CTSSGPGQETQYF.